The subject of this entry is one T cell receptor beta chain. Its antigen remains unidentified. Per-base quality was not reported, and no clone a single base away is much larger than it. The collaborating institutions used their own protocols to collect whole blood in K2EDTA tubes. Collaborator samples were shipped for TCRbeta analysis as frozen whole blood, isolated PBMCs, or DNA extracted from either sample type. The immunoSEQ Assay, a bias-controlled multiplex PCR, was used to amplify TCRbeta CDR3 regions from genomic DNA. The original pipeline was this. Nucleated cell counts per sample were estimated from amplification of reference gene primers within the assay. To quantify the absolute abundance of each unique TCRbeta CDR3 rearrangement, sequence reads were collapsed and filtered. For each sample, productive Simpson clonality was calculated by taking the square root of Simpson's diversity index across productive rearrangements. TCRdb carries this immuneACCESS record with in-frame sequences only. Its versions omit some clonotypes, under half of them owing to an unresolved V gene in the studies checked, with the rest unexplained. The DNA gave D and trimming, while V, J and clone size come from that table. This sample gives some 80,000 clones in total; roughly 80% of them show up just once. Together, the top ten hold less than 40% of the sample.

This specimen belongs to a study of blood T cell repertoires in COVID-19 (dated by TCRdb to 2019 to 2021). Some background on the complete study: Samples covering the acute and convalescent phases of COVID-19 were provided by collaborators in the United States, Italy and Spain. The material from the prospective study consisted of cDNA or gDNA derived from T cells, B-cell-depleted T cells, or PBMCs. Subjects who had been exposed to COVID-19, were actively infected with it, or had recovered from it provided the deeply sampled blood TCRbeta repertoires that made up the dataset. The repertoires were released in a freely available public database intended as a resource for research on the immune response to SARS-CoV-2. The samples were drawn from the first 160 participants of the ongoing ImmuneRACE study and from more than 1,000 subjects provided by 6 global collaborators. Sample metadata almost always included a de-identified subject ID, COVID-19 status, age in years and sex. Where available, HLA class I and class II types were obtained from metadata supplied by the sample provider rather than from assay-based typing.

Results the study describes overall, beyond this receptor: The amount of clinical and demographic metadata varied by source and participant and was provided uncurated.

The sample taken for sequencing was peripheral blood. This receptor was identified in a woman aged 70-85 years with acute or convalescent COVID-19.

At the DNA level, the sequence is TGTGCCTGGAGTGTGAGTAGGACAGGGGGTAACTATGGCTACACCTTC. The encoded protein is CAWSVSRTGGNYGYTF. The sequence is built from TRBV30 and TRBJ1-2, with 10 bases in between that match TRBD1. Relative to germline, V is missing 0 bases and J is missing 1 base, with 5 bases of the junction outside any gene match. CDR1 is given as GTSNPN and CDR2 as SVGIG, both from the germline V gene (reference sequence). Including the terminal cysteine and phenylalanine, the CDR3 comprises 16 residues. Solely the CDR3 DNA is kept, with 48 bases framed from the first base.